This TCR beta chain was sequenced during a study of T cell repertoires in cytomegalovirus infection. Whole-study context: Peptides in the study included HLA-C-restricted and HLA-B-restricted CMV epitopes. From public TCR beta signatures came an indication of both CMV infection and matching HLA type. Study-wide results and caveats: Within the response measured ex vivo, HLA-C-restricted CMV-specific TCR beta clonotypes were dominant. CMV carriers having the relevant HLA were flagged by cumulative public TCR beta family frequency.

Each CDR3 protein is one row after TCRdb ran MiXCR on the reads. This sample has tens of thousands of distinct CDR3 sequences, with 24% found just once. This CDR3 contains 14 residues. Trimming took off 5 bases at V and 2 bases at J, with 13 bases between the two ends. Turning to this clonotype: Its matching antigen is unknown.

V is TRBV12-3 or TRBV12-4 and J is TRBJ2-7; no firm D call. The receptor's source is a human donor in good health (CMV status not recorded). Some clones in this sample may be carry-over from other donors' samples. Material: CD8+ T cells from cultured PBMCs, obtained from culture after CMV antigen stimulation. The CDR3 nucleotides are TGTGCCAGCAGTCAGGTGGGCAGAGCCTACGAGCAGTACTTC. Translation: CASSQVGRAYEQYF.